A single count supports the clone carrying this TCR beta chain. Its antigen is undetermined. The data were taken from a study of T cell responses to AZD1222 COVID-19 vaccine. Whole-study results and caveats: Donors were chiefly white British, with a greater number of females, and clonal diversity was perhaps underestimated. Among vaccine-associated CD4 TCRs, coverage spanned spike, with dominance at 160-218 and 743-854.

This table comes from immunoSEQ multiplex PCR, and its TCRdb copy is limited to in-frame clones, with some not included. The table lists 150,000 or so clones, roughly 80% of them singletons. The TCR comes from an adult in good health. The sample was peripheral blood, taken on day 0 of MenACWY control vaccination.

The CDR3 nucleotides read TGTGCCACTCGTGGGGGGGTCAGGAATGAGCAGTTCTTC. Protein product: CATRGGVRNEQFF. This rearrangement joins TRBV6-5 to TRBJ2-1, with 7 bases that match TRBD2. The V gene end was trimmed by 10 bases and the J gene end by 7 bases; junction bases not matched to a gene: 10. The CDR3 has 13 amino acids. CDR1 and CDR2 from the germline V gene are MNHEY and SVGAGI.